These 26 T cell receptor beta chains came from one sample sequenced in a study of control samples from healthy donors and cancer patients. Clones were sequenced by immunoSEQ multiplex PCR, and TCRdb holds only the in-frame ones, with some missing. This sample has 170,000 or so clones, with approximately 94% found just once. Material for sequencing was blood. These receptors came from a woman between 18 and 29 years old in good health.

The V and J genes are TRBV19 and TRBJ2-7; 10 bases match TRBD2. The trim removed 6 bases at V and 6 bases at J, leaving 8 bases unmatched. CDR1 and CDR2 (germline): LNHDA, SQIVND (reference sequence). The CDR3 is 14 amino acids. CDR3 region: CASRRAGGPSEQYF. The CDR3 coding sequence is TGTGCCAGTAGAAGAGCGGGAGGGCCCTCCGAGCAGTACTTC.

The chain uses TRBV10-3 and TRBJ2-7, with D hard to call. Germline-derived CDR1 and CDR2 are ENHRY and SYGVKD. Trimming took 0 bases from V and 3 from J, leaving 6 bases between them. This CDR3 spans 13 amino acids. The CDR3 sequence: CAISESYLYEQYF. CDR3 DNA sequence: TGTGCCATCAGTGAGTCGTATCTCTACGAGCAGTACTTC.

This chain links TRBV5-1 with TRBJ2-5; D unclear. Germline V CDR1 and CDR2: SGHRS, YFSETQ. CDR3 length equals 11 residues. Trimming removed 4 bases at V and 1 base at J, with 2 bases between. The CDR3 nucleotides are TGCGCCAGCAGCGCCCAAGAGACCCAGTACTTC. It translates to CASSAQETQYF. The full variable domain, its missing parts supplied by reference TRBV5-1 and TRBJ2-5, is KAGVTQTPRYLIKTRGQQVTLSCSPISGHRSVSWYQQTPGQGLQFLFEYFSETQRNKGNFPGRFSGRQFSNSRSEMNVSTLELGDSALYLCASSAQETQYFGPGTRLLVL.

The rearrangement links TRBV5-4 to TRBJ2-7, with D perhaps being TRBD1 or TRBD2 (5 bases each). With 2 bases removed from V and 6 bases from J, the gap between germline ends came to 12 bases. This CDR3 contains 13 residues. CDR1 and CDR2 from the germline V gene are SGHNT and YYREEE (reference sequence). The CDR3 loop is CASSLGTPSEQYF. DNA for the CDR3: TGTGCCAGCAGCTTAGGGACCCCCAGCGAGCAGTACTTC.

The genes are TRBV6-2 or TRBV6-3 and TRBJ1-2, with D possibly matching TRBD1 (5 bases). V was pared by 6 bases and J by 2 bases, with 19 bases between. The CDR3 sequence is 16 residues long. Germline V gives CDR1 MNHEY, CDR2 SVGEGT. The CDR3 nucleotides are TGTGCCAGCAGCCTTACCCTCGTCGGGGGGAACTATGGCTACACCTTC. This encodes CASSLTLVGGNYGYTF.

The V and J genes are TRBV5-6 and TRBJ1-1; D is perhaps TRBD1 (5 bases). CDR3 length equals 15 residues. The V end lost 2 bases, the J end lost 2 bases, and 13 bases lay between the germline ends. Germline lookup yields CDR1 SGHDT and CDR2 YYEEEE. The DNA of the CDR3 is TGTGCCAGCAGCTTTACGGGGGGAATCAACACTGAAGCTTTCTTT. Its protein product is CASSFTGGINTEAFF.

The sample holds a few counts of this clone. The chain couples TRBV3-1 (or the pseudogene TRBV3-2) to TRBJ1-3; D is uncertain. V lost 4 bases and J lost 0, with 10 bases in between. The CDR3 is 15 amino acids. Germline V CDR1 and CDR2: LGHDT, YNNKEL (reference sequence). In DNA, the CDR3 is TGTGCCAGCAGCCTCCGACGGACCTCTGGAAACACCATATATTTT. It specifies CASSLRRTSGNTIYF.

CDR3 coding DNA: TGTGCCAGCAGCGGCCCTGAAGCTTTCTTT. Translating gives CASSGPEAFF. V gene TRBV2 combines with J gene TRBJ1-1; no definite D call. Deletions cut 6 bases from V and 6 bases from J, with 5 bases between. The CDR3 sequence is 10 residues long. Germline V lookup: CDR1 SNHLY, CDR2 FYNNEI.

This clone came up a few times. This chain joins TRBV11-3 and TRBJ2-6; D call uncertain. The ends were cut back, 6 bases at V and 0 bases at J, with 3 bases in the middle. The CDR3 has 13 residues. Looked up from germline, CDR1 is SGHNT and CDR2 is YENEEA. The CDR3: CASRDSGANVLTF. CDR3 DNA sequence: TGTGCCAGCAGAGACTCTGGGGCCAACGTCCTGACTTTC.

The chain uses TRBV28 and TRBJ1-4; D gene unclear. This CDR3 has 14 residues. Trimming removed 6 bases from V and 1 base from J, with 9 bases in between. Germline assignment: CDR1 MDHEN and CDR2 SYDVKM. CDR3 in DNA: TGTGCCAGCAGAGTTCACGGAACTAATGAAAAACTGTTTTTT. This translates into CASRVHGTNEKLFF.

The rearrangement joins TRBV6-6 to TRBJ1-5; 7 bases line up with TRBD1. In germline, CDR1 is MNHNY, CDR2 SVGAGI (reference sequence). The length of the CDR3 is 16 residues. Trimming cost V 0 bases and J 7 bases; bases outside gene matches: 9. The CDR3 nucleotides read TGTGCCAGCAGTTACTCGCGCCGTCAGGGGGAACAGCCCCAGCATTTT. It encodes CASSYSRRQGEQPQHF.

This chain connects TRBV7-8 to TRBJ1-3, with a possible D match to TRBD1 (6 bases). There are 16 residues in the CDR3. Germline assignment: CDR1 SGHVS and CDR2 FQNEAQ. Trimming took off 3 bases at V and 4 bases at J, with 16 bases between the two ends. In DNA, the CDR3 is TGTGCCAGCAGCTTCCCCTCGGGGGGCGGCGGAAACACCATATATTTT. This encodes CASSFPSGGGGNTIYF.

This chain connects TRBV24-1 to TRBJ1-1; tentatively, D is TRBD1 (6 bases). This CDR3 has 15 residues. The V end was cut by 9 bases, the J end by 6 bases, with 22 bases between. From germline, CDR1 is KGHDR and CDR2 SFDVKD. CDR3 in amino acids: CATSGAGALGPEAFF. For the CDR3, the DNA is TGTGCCACCTCCGGGGCAGGGGCGCTCGGGCCTGAAGCTTTCTTT.

This chain uses TRBV21-1 with TRBJ1-4; the table's TRBD1 call for D was not verified on the DNA. TRBV21-1 is a pseudogene segment. The CDR3 is 16 amino acids. DNA of the CDR3: TGTGCCAGCAGCAAAGTCCAGGGACAGGGGACTGAAAAACTGTTTTTT. It specifies CASSKVQGQGTEKLFF.

This sequence joins TRBV6-6 and TRBJ2-7, with 7 bases matching TRBD1. V lost 6 bases and J lost 5; bases outside the gene matches: 10. The CDR3 consists of 14 residues. The germline V gene has CDR1 MNHNY and CDR2 SVGAGI (reference sequence). CDR3 DNA: TGTGCCAGCAGCCCCTTGGACAGGAGCGACGAGCAGTACTTC. This gives the protein CASSPLDRSDEQYF.

This chain joins TRBV9 and TRBJ1-1; the D gene is possibly TRBD1 (6 bases). The CDR3 loop spans 17 amino acids. Trimming cost V 0 bases and J 4 bases, with 19 bases left between them. Germline-derived CDR1 and CDR2 are SGDLS and YYNGEE. Written as DNA, the CDR3 is TGTGCCAGCAGCGTAGACCCAGGGGCTGTCGGGCGCACTGAAGCTTTCTTT. This encodes CASSVDPGAVGRTEAFF. Full variable domain (outside the CDR3, taken from reference TRBV9 and TRBJ1-1): DSGVTQTPKHLITATGQRVTLRCSPRSGDLSVYWYQQSLDQGLQFLIQYYNGEERAKGNILERFSAQQFPDLHSELNLSSLELGDSALYFCASSVDPGAVGRTEAFFGQGTRLTVV.

This clone appeared once. V and J are TRBV19 and TRBJ1-1; 7 nucleotides line up with TRBD1. This CDR3 has 15 amino acids. CDR1 LNHDA and CDR2 SQIVND come from the germline V gene (reference sequence). V gave up 5 bases and J gave up 0 bases; unmatched junction bases: 6. CDR3 region: CASSAQGQMNTEAFF. The CDR3 DNA follows: TGTGCCAGTAGTGCGCAGGGACAGATGAACACTGAAGCTTTCTTT.

The chain couples TRBV7-2 to TRBJ2-3; D call uncertain. This CDR3 comprises 12 residues. V gave up 5 bases and J gave up 6 bases, with 9 bases separating them. Germline-derived CDR1 and CDR2 are SGHTA and FQGNSA. CDR3 DNA: TGTGCCAGCAGCCCCAGCCAGGATACGCAGTATTTT. Its protein is CASSPSQDTQYF.

The chain carries TRBV18 and TRBJ2-3, with D tentatively TRBD1 or TRBD2 (5 bases each). V gave up 5 bases and J gave up 8 bases, with 29 bases separating them. In germline, CDR1 is KGHSH, CDR2 LQKENI. The CDR3 is 18 amino acids. CDR3 DNA: TGTGCCAGCTCATACCGTCGGGACCTCGAGACGCATCTGGGTACGCAGTATTTT. Its protein product is CASSYRRDLETHLGTQYF.

The rearrangement uses TRBV27 and TRBJ1-4; tentatively, D is TRBD1 (5 bases). Germline V gives CDR1 MNHEY, CDR2 SMNVEV (reference sequence). This CDR3 has 17 residues. With 4 bases removed from V and 8 bases from J, the gap between germline ends came to 23 bases. The chain's CDR3 is CASSSNRLIRGREKLFF. CDR3 coding DNA: TGTGCCAGCAGTTCTAACCGTCTGATCCGGGGGAGAGAAAAACTGTTTTTT.

The rearrangement uses TRBV7-9 and TRBJ1-1; the D is unclear. Trimming shortened V by 1 base and J by 4 bases, and 19 bases separated the two germline ends. The CDR3 runs to 17 residues. Germline CDR1 and CDR2: SEHNR and FQNEAQ (reference sequence). CDR3 coding DNA: TGTGCCAGCAGCTTAGTACAAATGAAGGACGGTCTCACTGAAGCTTTCTTT. Its protein is CASSLVQMKDGLTEAFF. Using reference TRBV7-9 and TRBJ1-1 for the parts outside the CDR3, the full variable domain is DTGVSQNPRHKITKRGQNVTFRCDPISEHNRLYWYRQTLGQGPEFLTYFQNEAQLEKSRLLSDRFSAERPKGSFSTLEIQRTEQGDSAMYLCASSLVQMKDGLTEAFFGQGTRLTVV.

The chain links TRBV28 to TRBJ2-1; 10 nucleotides line up with TRBD2. The germline V gene has CDR1 MDHEN and CDR2 SYDVKM. The CDR3 extends over 16 amino acids. V shed 9 bases, J shed 4 bases, and the junction held 12 bases outside the gene matches. For the CDR3, the DNA is TGTGCCAGTCTGTCCCTGAGCGGGAGGGAGTACAATGAGCAGTTCTTC. It is translated as CASLSLSGREYNEQFF.

The rearrangement links TRBV10-3 to TRBJ1-4, with D uncertain. Trimming cost V 3 bases and J 9 bases, with 8 bases left between them. This CDR3 comprises 12 residues. Germline V gene lookup returns CDR1 ENHRY and CDR2 SYGVKD. Written as DNA, the CDR3 is TGTGCCATCAGTGATGGGAACAAAAAACTGTTTTTT. Its protein is CAISDGNKKLFF.

The chain uses TRBV10-3 and TRBJ2-1, with 13 bases aligning to TRBD2. The junction had 9 bases not matched to a gene; V was cut back by 6 bases and J by 7 bases. This CDR3 has 16 residues. CDR1 and CDR2 from the germline V gene are ENHRY and SYGVKD. CDR3 nucleotides: TGTGCCATCAGCCCCGAACTAGCGGGGGGGCTAAATGAGCAGTTCTTC. As protein: CAISPELAGGLNEQFF.

The CDR3 spells CSVEEAGEGYTF. DNA for the CDR3: TGCAGCGTTGAAGAAGCAGGGGAGGGCTACACCTTC. J is TRBJ1-2 and V is TRBV29-1, with D possibly being TRBD1 (6 bases). The CDR3 has 12 amino acids. The V and J ends lost 0 bases and 8 bases respectively, with 10 bases between them. Looked up from germline, CDR1 is SQVTM and CDR2 is ANQGSEA.

This chain joins TRBV7-2 and TRBJ2-3; tentative D call: TRBD2 (5 bases). CDR1 is SGHTA and CDR2 is FQGNSA in the germline V gene. CDR3 length: 15 amino acids. Trimming stripped 6 bases from V and 2 bases from J, with 15 bases between. This chain's CDR3 is CASRPPGLSTDTQYF. The CDR3 coding sequence is TGTGCCAGCAGACCCCCCGGACTCTCCACAGATACGCAGTATTTT.